What follows are 20 T cell receptor beta chains derived from one specimen sequenced in a study of blood T cell repertoires in COVID-19. Produced via immunoSEQ multiplex PCR; TCRdb's table is partial and in-frame only. The sample records around 180,000 clones, around 89% being singletons. Sequenced material: peripheral blood. These receptors were obtained from a man between 60 and 75 years old with acute or convalescent COVID-19.

This rearrangement joins TRBV19 to TRBJ1-1; the D is unclear. The CDR3 is made up of 13 amino acids. CDR1 and CDR2 from the germline V gene are LNHDA and SQIVND (reference sequence). Trimming pared 4 bases from V and 1 base from J, leaving 7 bases between. The CDR3: CASSTTANTEAFF. DNA of the CDR3: TGTGCCAGTAGTACTACAGCGAACACTGAAGCTTTCTTT.

V is TRBV7-2 and J is TRBJ2-4, with TRBD2 as a possible D gene (5 bases). Germline V lookup: CDR1 SGHTA, CDR2 FQGNSA. CDR3 length: 14 amino acids. V shed 4 bases and J shed 3 bases, with 10 bases lying between them. The chain's CDR3 is CASSSRGNKNIQYF. The CDR3 DNA reads as TGTGCCAGCAGCTCCCGGGGAAACAAAAACATTCAGTACTTC.

This clone came up once. The V call is TRBV29-1, the J call TRBJ2-7, with a weak D call TRBD2 (6 bases). Per germline, CDR1 SQVTM and CDR2 ANQGSEA. V was cut by 4 bases and J by 0 bases, with 10 bases left in between. The CDR3 consists of 13 residues. The CDR3 DNA follows: TGCAGCGTTGTGTTGGAGGGCTCCTACGAGCAGTACTTC. The encoded protein is CSVVLEGSYEQYF.

CDR3 in DNA: TGCGCCAGCAGCTTTGGGGCCAATGAGCAGTTCTTC. Protein: CASSFGANEQFF. V usage is TRBV5-1 and J usage is TRBJ2-1, with a weak D call TRBD1 (5 bases). The CDR3 sequence is 12 residues long. Germline CDR1 and CDR2: SGHRS and YFSETQ. The V and J ends lost 2 bases and 6 bases respectively, with 6 bases between them.

The genes are TRBV5-1 and TRBJ1-3, with D perhaps matching TRBD1 (6 bases). Trimming took off 4 bases at V and 0 bases at J, with 14 bases between the two ends. The germline V gene encodes CDR1 SGHRS and CDR2 YFSETQ. The CDR3 has 16 amino acids. Written as DNA, the CDR3 is TGCGCCAGCAGCCCCTCGGTCAGGGGCTCTGGAAACACCATATATTTT. Its protein is CASSPSVRGSGNTIYF.

As to this clone: Other DNA sequences of this sample code for an identical CDR3. The chain has TRBV29-1 and TRBJ1-2; 7 nucleotides align to TRBD1. The V gene end was trimmed by 6 bases and the J gene end by 8 bases; junction bases not matched to a gene: 6. CDR1 and CDR2 (germline): SQVTM, ANQGSEA. The CDR3 length is 11 residues. The CDR3 region has the DNA TGCAGCGTGGGGGACAGCCGCGGCTACACCTTC. It encodes CSVGDSRGYTF.

This clone was recorded only once. V usage is TRBV7-9 and J usage is TRBJ1-1; 9 nucleotides align to TRBD1. The CDR3 runs to 14 residues. CDR1 and CDR2 (germline): SEHNR, FQNEAQ (reference sequence). Germline trimming cut 5 bases from V and 4 bases from J; bases unmatched to any gene: 5. The CDR3 DNA sequence: TGTGCCAGCAGCGGGGACAGGGCTAGCACTGAAGCTTTCTTT. Translating gives CASSGDRASTEAFF.

The chain joins TRBV5-4 to TRBJ1-4; weak D call: TRBD1 (6 bases). The CDR3 covers 14 residues. Germline CDR1 SGHNT, CDR2 YYREEE (reference sequence). V lost 4 bases and J lost 4, with 11 bases in between. CDR3 nucleotides: TGTGCCAGCAGCCCTGGGGGCTTTAATGAAAAACTGTTTTTT. Translating gives CASSPGGFNEKLFF.

The chain uses TRBV2 and TRBJ2-5; D unresolved. This CDR3 comprises 13 residues. V was cut by 5 bases and J by 2 bases, with 9 bases left in between. CDR1 is SNHLY, CDR2 FYNNEI, per germline. CDR3 sequence: CASSPEQQETQYF. DNA for the CDR3: TGTGCCAGCAGTCCGGAACAGCAAGAGACCCAGTACTTC.

The chain combines TRBV6-2 or TRBV6-3 with TRBJ2-5, with TRBD2 matching over 7 bases. CDR3 size: 15 residues. With 2 bases clipped from V and 3 bases from J, the junction kept 6 bases outside the gene matches. Germline V CDR1 and CDR2: MNHEY, SVGEGT. The CDR3 region is CASSYGGGLKETQYF. In nucleotides, the CDR3 is TGTGCCAGCAGTTACGGGGGGGGACTCAAAGAGACCCAGTACTTC.

The chain recombines TRBV30 with TRBJ2-1; D remains unclear. The CDR3 totals 11 residues. Germline V gene data show CDR1 as GTSNPN and CDR2 as SVGIG (reference sequence). V shed 3 bases and J shed 13 bases, with 13 bases lying between them. CDR3 bases: TGTGCCTGGAGCTCTGTAGATCCACAGTTCTTC. Encoded protein: CAWSSVDPQFF.

This clone was seen a few times. The gene calls are TRBV11-2 and TRBJ1-2; D remains unclear. In germline, CDR1 is SGHAT, CDR2 FQNNGV. V was trimmed by 1 base and J by 6 bases, leaving 15 bases between them. CDR3 length: 15 amino acids. As DNA, the CDR3 is TGTGCCAGCAGCTTAGCCCCTCTGGTGGAGGATGGCTACACCTTC. This codes for CASSLAPLVEDGYTF.

This chain links TRBV9 with TRBJ2-1, with 8 bases identical to TRBD2. CDR3 size: 15 residues. The germline V gene encodes CDR1 SGDLS and CDR2 YYNGEE. Unmatched junction bases numbered 4, after V lost 5 bases and J lost 0 bases. The CDR3 is CASSARGGSYNEQFF. The CDR3 DNA is TGTGCCAGCAGTGCACGGGGGGGCTCCTACAATGAGCAGTTCTTC.

In this sample, this clone turned up once. The genes are TRBV12-3 or TRBV12-4 and TRBJ1-1; TRBD1 matches at 10 bases. The CDR3 has 13 residues. The junction had 8 bases not matched to a gene; V was cut back by 4 bases and J by 12 bases. CDR3 loop: CASSSTGGPETFF. DNA of the CDR3: TGTGCCAGCAGTTCGACAGGGGGCCCGGAGACTTTCTTT.

The rearrangement links TRBV24-1 to TRBJ1-1; D unclear. In germline, CDR1 is KGHDR, CDR2 SFDVKD. Trimming left V 3 bases short and J 1 base short, with 5 bases between. The CDR3 covers 13 residues. CDR3 coding DNA: TGTGCCACCAGTGATAGACAGAACACTGAAGCTTTCTTT. Amino acids: CATSDRQNTEAFF.

The chain recombines TRBV18 with TRBJ1-6; D is ambiguous. The CDR3 length is 15 residues. V lost 5 bases, J lost 4 bases, and 12 bases lay in between. Germline CDR1 is KGHSH and CDR2 is LQKENI. In nucleotides, the CDR3 is TGTGCCAGCTCAACCGGGTTTGATTATAATTCACCCCTCCACTTT. Its translation: CASSTGFDYNSPLHF.

V gene TRBV11-2 combines with J gene TRBJ1-2; the match to TRBD1 covers 7 bases. The trim removed 5 bases at V and 3 bases at J, leaving 6 bases unmatched. This CDR3 has 14 residues. Per the germline V gene, CDR1 is SGHAT and CDR2 is FQNNGV. The CDR3: CASSPDRSDYGYTF. The CDR3 DNA is TGTGCCAGCAGCCCGGACAGGAGCGACTATGGCTACACCTTC.

The V call is TRBV6-1, the J call TRBJ1-2, with TRBD1 matching 8 bases. Germline lookup yields CDR1 MNHNS and CDR2 SASEGT. This CDR3 has 13 residues. The trim removed 2 bases at V and 10 bases at J, leaving 6 bases unmatched. This CDR3 is CASSERTGLPYTF. In DNA form, the CDR3 reads TGTGCCAGCAGTGAAAGGACAGGGCTTCCCTACACCTTC.

The chain has TRBV5-6 and TRBJ2-5; 14 nucleotides match TRBD2. CDR3 size: 15 residues. Trimming removed 5 bases from V and 4 bases from J; junction bases left unmatched: 4. Germline loops: CDR1 SGHDT, CDR2 YYEEEE. Written as DNA, the CDR3 is TGTGCCAGCAGTCCGGGACTAGCGGGAGTAGAGACCCAGTACTTC. Its translation: CASSPGLAGVETQYF.

The V call is TRBV6-5, the J call TRBJ1-2; 11 bases match TRBD1. V lost 6 bases, J lost 8 bases, and 5 bases stayed unmatched. CDR3 size: 13 residues. Germline V gene data show CDR1 as MNHEY and CDR2 as SVGAGI. This chain's CDR3 is CASRRDRGAGYTF. CDR3 in DNA: TGTGCCAGCAGACGGGACAGGGGGGCCGGCTACACCTTC.